Presented here are 8 T cell receptor beta chains from one specimen sequenced in a study of response to subunit inactivated influenza vaccine. TCRdb passed the RT-PCR reads through MiXCR, listing each CDR3 protein once. Here the sample spans 600,000 to 850,000 distinct CDR3 sequences, 11% to 15% being singletons. Sample: PBMCs from blood, taken 14 to 15 days before vaccination. The receptors were gathered from a man aged 50-59 years who received an inactivated influenza vaccine.

This chain connects TRBV4-2 to TRBJ2-1; a possible D gene is TRBD2 (6 bases). Germline-derived CDR1 and CDR2 are LGHNA and YNFKEQ. The CDR3 contains 15 residues. V was shortened by 3 bases and J by 5 bases, with 14 bases between the two germline ends. The CDR3, as DNA: TGTGCCAGCAGCCACCCGATTAGCGGCAACAATGAGCAGTTCTTC. Translated: CASSHPISGNNEQFF.

This clonotype was recorded many times. The chain is built from TRBV12-3 or TRBV12-4 and TRBJ1-5, with 9 bases fitting TRBD1. The CDR3 consists of 13 residues. V trimming: 6 bases; J trimming: 6 bases; junction bases outside the gene matches: 3. This chain's CDR3 is CASSRQGGQPQHF. The DNA for the CDR3 is TGTGCCAGCAGCCGACAGGGGGGTCAGCCCCAGCATTTT.

This clonotype turned up a few times. The chain joins TRBV29-1 to TRBJ1-3; 9 bases line up with TRBD1. Germline CDR1 SQVTM, CDR2 ANQGSEA. Germline trimming cut 0 bases from V and 4 bases from J; bases unmatched to any gene: 10. The length of the CDR3 is 17 residues. The DNA of the CDR3 is TGCAGCGTTGAAGAGGGCCGGGACAGGGCTTCGGGAAACACCATATATTTT. Its translation: CSVEEGRDRASGNTIYF.

This clonotype was seen a handful of times. The chain couples TRBV20-1 to TRBJ2-5, with 8 bases identical to TRBD2. There are 15 residues in the CDR3. CDR1 and CDR2 from the germline V gene are DFQATT and SNEGSKA (reference sequence). The V gene end was trimmed by 0 bases and the J gene end by 5 bases; junction bases not matched to a gene: 8. CDR3 DNA sequence: TGCAGTGCTAGAGATTTCCGGGAGGGTTGGGAGACCCAGTACTTC. It specifies CSARDFREGWETQYF.

This clonotype was seen a handful of times. The CDR3 DNA reads TGCGCCAGCAGCTCGAACCCCACGGGACAGGGGGCGAGCACTGAAGCTTTCTTT. Its protein is CASSSNPTGQGASTEAFF. The V and J genes are TRBV5-1 and TRBJ1-1, with TRBD1 matching over 12 bases. Germline V gene data show CDR1 as SGHRS and CDR2 as YFSETQ. This CDR3 spans 18 amino acids. Unmatched junction bases numbered 13, after V lost 3 bases and J lost 4 bases. Filled out from reference TRBV5-1 and TRBJ1-1, the complete variable domain reads KAGVTQTPRYLIKTRGQQVTLSCSPISGHRSVSWYQQTPGQGLQFLFEYFSETQRNKGNFPGRFSGRQFSNSRSEMNVSTLELGDSALYLCASSSNPTGQGASTEAFFGQGTRLTVV.

This clonotype was recorded a few times. The chain has TRBV7-2 and TRBJ2-5; D uncertain. V shed 2 bases and J shed 1 base, with 8 bases lying between them. Germline CDR1 reads SGHTA; CDR2 reads FQGNSA. The CDR3 contains 14 residues. The CDR3 spells CASSLQLSQETQYF. In nucleotides, the CDR3 is TGTGCCAGCAGCTTACAGCTCAGCCAAGAGACCCAGTACTTC.

The sample holds many counts of this clonotype. The chain carries TRBV18 and TRBJ2-5; D uncertain. Trimming pared 8 bases from V and 5 bases from J, leaving 12 bases between. The CDR3 loop spans 12 amino acids. Germline loops: CDR1 KGHSH, CDR2 LQKENI. The CDR3 reads CASSPLGETQYF. DNA of the CDR3: TGTGCCAGCAGTCCCCTCGGGGAGACCCAGTACTTC. Filled out from reference TRBV18 and TRBJ2-5, the complete variable domain reads NAGVMQNPRHLVRRRGQEARLRCSPMKGHSHVYWYRQLPEEGLKFMVYLQKENIIDESGMPKERFSAEFPKEGPSILRIQQVVRGDSAAYFCASSPLGETQYFGPGTRLLVL.

The V and J genes are TRBV7-9 and TRBJ2-5; the D is unclear. In germline, CDR1 is SEHNR, CDR2 FQNEAQ (reference sequence). This CDR3 is 15 amino acids long. V was pared by 3 bases and J by 5 bases, with 16 bases between. In DNA form, the CDR3 reads TGTGCCAGCAGCTTGCAGGCGTACTACTCGGAGACCCAGTACTTC. It encodes CASSLQAYYSETQYF.